The 25 T cell receptor beta chains below were found in one sample sequenced in a study of blood T cell repertoires in COVID-19. TCRdb keeps only in-frame clones here, not all; method: immunoSEQ multiplex PCR. The table includes 250,000 to 400,000 clones, approximately 87% detected once. Source material: peripheral blood. The receptors derive from a woman in her 30s with COVID-19, enrolled during active disease.

The rearrangement joins TRBV3-1 (or the pseudogene TRBV3-2) to TRBJ1-6; D perhaps matches TRBD1 (5 bases). This CDR3 comprises 16 residues. V was shortened by 4 bases and J by 3 bases, with 13 bases between the two germline ends. Germline CDR1 reads LGHDT; CDR2 reads YNNKEL (reference sequence). As DNA, the CDR3 is TGTGCCAGCAGCCCCAGGGAAGTGGGCTATAATTCACCCCTCCACTTT. It is translated as CASSPREVGYNSPLHF.

This clone was counted a single time. The chain is built from TRBV9 and TRBJ1-5, with D possibly matching TRBD1 (6 bases). V lost 0 bases and J lost 7, with 14 bases in between. The CDR3 covers 15 residues. The V gene's germline CDR1 is SGDLS and CDR2 YYNGEE. The CDR3 region is CASSVEGRGEQPQHF. CDR3 in DNA: TGTGCCAGCAGCGTAGAGGGCAGGGGAGAGCAGCCCCAGCATTTT.

The chain combines TRBV5-4 with TRBJ1-4, with D hard to call. The CDR3 runs 15 residues. The ends were cut back, 3 bases at V and 5 bases at J, with 14 bases in the middle. Germline V gene lookup returns CDR1 SGHNT and CDR2 YYREEE (reference sequence). CDR3 sequence: CASSSKPTGNEKLFF. CDR3 in DNA: TGTGCCAGCAGCTCCAAACCGACCGGGAATGAAAAACTGTTTTTT.

The rearrangement links TRBV25-1 to TRBJ2-6, with 8 positions matching TRBD1. This CDR3 is built from 16 residues. Germline CDR1 is MGHDK and CDR2 is SYGVNS. J gave up 1 base and V 8 bases, and 7 bases lay outside the gene matches. CDR3 nucleotide sequence: TGTGCCAGCCAAGACAGGGGCGGGTCTGGGGCCAACGTCCTGACTTTC. Its translation: CASQDRGGSGANVLTF. The full variable domain, its missing parts supplied by reference TRBV25-1 and TRBJ2-6, is EADIYQTPRYLVIGTGKKITLECSQTMGHDKMYWYQQDPGMELHLIHYSYGVNSTEKGDLSSESTVSRIRTEHFPLTLESARPSHTSQYLCASQDRGGSGANVLTFGAGSRLTVL.

The V and J genes are TRBV5-4 and TRBJ2-2; TRBD2 aligns across 11 bases. The CDR3 is made up of 16 amino acids. Per germline, CDR1 SGHNT and CDR2 YYREEE (reference sequence). Trimming took 4 bases from V and 1 from J; bases not matched to a gene: 3. The chain's CDR3 is CASSTLAGGNTGELFF. The CDR3 DNA reads TGTGCCAGCAGCACCCTAGCGGGAGGGAACACCGGGGAGCTGTTTTTT.

CDR3 sequence (DNA): TGTGCCAGCAGCCAAGTGACAGGGGGGACCTATGGCTACACCTTC. Protein sequence: CASSQVTGGTYGYTF. The chain is built from TRBV4-2 and TRBJ1-2, with TRBD1 matching over 9 bases. Looked up from germline, CDR1 is LGHNA and CDR2 is YNFKEQ. The CDR3 length is 15 residues. Unmatched junction bases numbered 4, after V lost 1 base and J lost 4 bases.

This clone was seen a single time. This sequence joins TRBV14 and TRBJ2-1, with TRBD2 matching 9 bases. V trimming: 1 base; J trimming: 15 bases; junction bases outside the gene matches: 13. This CDR3 is built from 15 residues. Germline V gene data show CDR1 as SGHDN and CDR2 as FVKESK. For the CDR3, the DNA is TGTGCCAGCAGCCAAGCCCTGGGACTAGCTTCTTCGCCGTTCTTC. Translating gives CASSQALGLASSPFF.

The chain has TRBV27 and TRBJ2-1, with D tentatively TRBD2 (6 bases). This CDR3 has 12 residues. Trimming cost V 8 bases and J 3 bases, with 8 bases left between them. Germline lookup yields CDR1 MNHEY and CDR2 SMNVEV (reference sequence). CDR3 DNA sequence: TGTGCCAGCTCGGGACTCTACAATGAGCAGTTCTTC. Its protein is CASSGLYNEQFF.

This chain joins TRBV29-1 and TRBJ2-1; D uncertain. V was pared by 5 bases and J by 3 bases, with 8 bases between. The germline gives CDR1 SQVTM, CDR2 ANQGSEA. The CDR3 covers 12 residues. CDR3 protein: CSVPTYYNEQFF. CDR3 sequence (DNA): TGCAGCGTTCCCACCTACTACAATGAGCAGTTCTTC.

The V gene is TRBV27, the J gene TRBJ1-2, with D maybe TRBD1 (5 bases). This CDR3 region has 17 residues. The V gene lost 3 bases and the J gene lost 8 bases, with 25 bases spanning the gap. Germline values: CDR1 MNHEY, CDR2 SMNVEV (reference sequence). CDR3 sequence: CASSFQSPGGRGGGYTF. Written as DNA, the CDR3 is TGTGCCAGCAGTTTTCAGTCCCCGGGGGGGAGGGGAGGAGGCTACACCTTC.

The chain is built from TRBV28 and TRBJ1-4; D is ambiguous. V gave up 2 bases and J gave up 4 bases, with 8 bases separating them. CDR1 and CDR2 (germline): MDHEN, SYDVKM. The CDR3 has 14 residues. The CDR3 nucleotides read TGTGCCAGCAGTTTAGGACTGTATAATGAAAAACTGTTTTTT. It yields the protein CASSLGLYNEKLFF.

This chain links TRBV12-5 with TRBJ1-2, with TRBD1 matching over 8 bases. CDR1 and CDR2 (germline): LGHNT, FRNRAP. V trimming: 8 bases; J trimming: 9 bases; junction bases outside the gene matches: 5. The CDR3 extends over 11 amino acids. CDR3 loop: CASQGAKSYTF. The DNA for the CDR3 is TGTGCTAGTCAGGGGGCAAAAAGCTACACCTTC. The entire variable domain, with the rest obtained from reference TRBV12-5 and TRBJ1-2, is as follows: DARVTQTPRHKVTEMGQEVTMRCQPILGHNTVFWYRQTMMQGLELLAYFRNRAPLDDSGMPKDRFSAEMPDATLATLKIQPSEPRDSAVYFCASQGAKSYTFGSGTRLTVV.

CDR3 sequence: CASSTGLAGGSYNEQFF. The CDR3 nucleotides read TGTGCCAGCAGCACGGGACTAGCGGGAGGGTCCTACAATGAGCAGTTCTTC. J is TRBJ2-1 and V is TRBV5-4, with TRBD2 matching over 16 bases. Looked up from germline, CDR1 is SGHNT and CDR2 is YYREEE (reference sequence). This CDR3 contains 17 residues. The junction had 2 bases not matched to a gene; V was cut back by 4 bases and J by 1 base. The full variable domain, with the rest looked up from reference TRBV5-4 and TRBJ2-1, is ETGVTQSPTHLIKTRGQQVTLRCSSQSGHNTVSWYQQALGQGPQFIFQYYREEENGRGNFPPRFSGLQFPNYSSELNVNALELDDSALYLCASSTGLAGGSYNEQFFGPGTRLTVL.

This sequence joins TRBV7-9 and TRBJ1-2; 8 positions match TRBD1. CDR3 size: 14 residues. J was trimmed by 4 bases and V by 4 bases; bases with no gene match: 5. CDR1 is SEHNR and CDR2 is FQNEAQ in the germline V gene (reference sequence). For the CDR3, the DNA is TGTGCCAGCAGCTATAGGGACAGGACCTATGGCTACACCTTC. Protein: CASSYRDRTYGYTF.

This rearrangement joins TRBV27 to TRBJ2-3; a weak D match, TRBD2 (5 bases). The CDR3 has 14 residues. CDR1 and CDR2 (germline): MNHEY, SMNVEV (reference sequence). Trimming took off 3 bases at V and 4 bases at J, with 11 bases between the two ends. The CDR3 reads CASSFAGSPDTQYF. CDR3 coding DNA: TGTGCCAGCAGTTTCGCTGGGAGTCCAGATACGCAGTATTTT.

The chain is built from TRBV28 and TRBJ1-6, with 8 bases that match TRBD1. CDR1 and CDR2 (germline): MDHEN, SYDVKM. The CDR3 spans 12 residues. The CDR3 region is CATQGGNSPLHF. The CDR3 DNA sequence: TGTGCTACACAGGGGGGGAATTCACCCCTCCACTTT.

The gene calls are TRBV30 and TRBJ2-4; TRBD2 is a possible D gene (6 bases). This CDR3 has 14 amino acids. Trimming took off 3 bases at V and 5 bases at J, with 14 bases between the two ends. CDR1 and CDR2 from the germline V gene are GTSNPN and SVGIG (reference sequence). The CDR3 loop is CAWSAGTPENIQYF. The CDR3 DNA sequence: TGTGCCTGGAGCGCCGGGACTCCGGAAAACATTCAGTACTTC.

This rearrangement joins TRBV5-1 to TRBJ2-7; 9 bases align to TRBD2. With 0 bases clipped from V and 3 bases from J, the junction kept 1 base outside the gene matches. This CDR3 is built from 14 residues. Germline CDR1 SGHRS, CDR2 YFSETQ. The CDR3 DNA reads as TGCGCCAGCAGCTTGGGACTAGCGGACTACGAGCAGTACTTC. Amino acid sequence: CASSLGLADYEQYF.

Only one count was recorded for this clone. The J gene is TRBJ2-1, the V gene TRBV5-1; the match to TRBD2 covers 12 bases. The CDR3 consists of 16 residues. With 4 bases clipped from V and 7 bases from J, the junction kept 9 bases outside the gene matches. Germline CDR1 and CDR2: SGHRS and YFSETQ. The CDR3 sequence: CASSTIRLAGENEQFF. The CDR3 DNA follows: TGCGCCAGCAGCACCATAAGACTAGCGGGAGAAAATGAGCAGTTCTTC. The full variable domain, its missing parts supplied by reference TRBV5-1 and TRBJ2-1, is KAGVTQTPRYLIKTRGQQVTLSCSPISGHRSVSWYQQTPGQGLQFLFEYFSETQRNKGNFPGRFSGRQFSNSRSEMNVSTLELGDSALYLCASSTIRLAGENEQFFGPGTRLTVL.

This chain links TRBV10-1 with TRBJ2-1, with D possibly matching TRBD1 (6 bases). From germline, CDR1 is WNHNN and CDR2 SYGVQD (reference sequence). Between the trimmed V and J ends, which lost 5 bases and 8 bases, there was a span of 16 bases. This CDR3 is built from 14 residues. CDR3 residues: CASSSRGVGYEQFF. CDR3 sequence (DNA): TGCGCCAGCAGTTCCAGGGGAGTGGGATATGAGCAGTTCTTC.

The chain links TRBV10-2 to TRBJ2-2, with a tentative D call TRBD1 (5 bases). Germline V gives CDR1 WSHSY, CDR2 SAAADI. The CDR3 length is 15 residues. V dropped 4 bases and J dropped 4 bases, with 13 bases sitting between them. This CDR3 reads CASSGIITGTGELFF. The DNA of the CDR3 is TGCGCCAGCAGTGGTATCATCACAGGCACCGGGGAGCTGTTTTTT.

This clone has only one observation. V gene TRBV19 combines with J gene TRBJ1-1; D is perhaps TRBD1 (6 bases). The V and J ends lost 6 bases and 0 bases respectively, with 14 bases between them. CDR3 length equals 15 residues. Germline-derived CDR1 and CDR2 are LNHDA and SQIVND (reference sequence). As DNA, the CDR3 is TGTGCCAGTAGCTTTTCGGACAGTATGAACACTGAAGCTTTCTTT. It specifies CASSFSDSMNTEAFF.

This chain joins TRBV18 and TRBJ2-3, with D perhaps matching TRBD1 (6 bases). The germline CDR1 and CDR2 sequences are KGHSH and LQKENI. The CDR3 has 15 residues. Deletions cut 3 bases from V and 4 bases from J, with 14 bases between. In nucleotides, the CDR3 is TGTGCCAGCTCACCGGACAGTTCCTTGCCAGATACGCAGTATTTT. Residues: CASSPDSSLPDTQYF.

V is TRBV28 and J is TRBJ1-4; D perhaps matches TRBD1 (6 bases). V lost 2 bases to trimming and J lost 6 bases, with 16 bases between them. This CDR3 has 16 amino acids. CDR1 is MDHEN, CDR2 SYDVKM, per germline. The CDR3 bases are TGTGCCAGCAGTTTAGAAAGGGGCAGGGGTTATGAAAAACTGTTTTTT. Its translation: CASSLERGRGYEKLFF.

There are a few counts of this clone. This sequence joins TRBV10-3 and TRBJ1-5; 10 nucleotides agree with TRBD1. The V segment lost 11 bases and the J segment 4 bases; nucleotides outside the gene matches: 20. Looked up from germline, CDR1 is ENHRY and CDR2 is SYGVKD. This CDR3 has 18 amino acids. This CDR3 is CAPRSPGTGERENQPQHF. The CDR3 nucleotides read TGTGCCCCTAGATCTCCCGGGACAGGGGAAAGAGAAAATCAGCCCCAGCATTTT.